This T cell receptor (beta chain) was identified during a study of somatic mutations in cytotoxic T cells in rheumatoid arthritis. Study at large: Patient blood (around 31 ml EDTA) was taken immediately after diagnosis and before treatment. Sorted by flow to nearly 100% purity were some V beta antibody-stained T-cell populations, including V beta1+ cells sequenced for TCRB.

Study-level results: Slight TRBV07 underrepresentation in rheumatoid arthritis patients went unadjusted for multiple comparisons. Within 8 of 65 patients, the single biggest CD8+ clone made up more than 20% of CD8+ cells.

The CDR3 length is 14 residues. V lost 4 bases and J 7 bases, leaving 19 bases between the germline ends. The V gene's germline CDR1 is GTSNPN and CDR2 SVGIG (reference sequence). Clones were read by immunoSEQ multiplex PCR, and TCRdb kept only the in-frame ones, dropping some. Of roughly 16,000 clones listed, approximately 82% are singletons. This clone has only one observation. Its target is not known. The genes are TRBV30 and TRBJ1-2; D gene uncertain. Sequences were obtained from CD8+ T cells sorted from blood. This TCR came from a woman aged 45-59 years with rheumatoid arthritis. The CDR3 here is CAWTLGPPAGGYTF. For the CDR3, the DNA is TGTGCCTGGACTCTAGGACCGCCAGCGGGTGGCTACACCTTC. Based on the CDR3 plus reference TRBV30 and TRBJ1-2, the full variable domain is SQTIHQWPATLVQPVGSPLSLECTVEGTSNPNLYWYRQAAGRGLQLLFYSVGIGQISSEVPQNLSASRPQDRQFILSSKKLLLSDSGFYLCAWTLGPPAGGYTFGSGTRLTVV.